This T cell receptor (beta chain) was sequenced for a study of blood T cell repertoires in COVID-19. Whole-study context: Sites in the United States, Italy and Spain provided acute and convalescent COVID-19 samples.

Only in-frame clones appear in the TCRdb table, and some are missing; sequencing was by immunoSEQ multiplex PCR. The table has about 280,000 clones, 86% seen once; the top ten hold less than 3%. The CDR3 runs to 13 residues. Trimming at V came to 6 bases and at J to 2 bases, leaving 3 bases not matched to a gene. This clonotype was obtained from a woman under 40 with active or convalescent COVID-19. V gene TRBV12-3 or TRBV12-4 combines with J gene TRBJ2-7; 8 nucleotides line up with TRBD2. Source material: peripheral blood. CDR3 DNA sequence: TGTGCCAGCAGCCGCGGGGGGACCTACGAGCAGTACTTC. Protein sequence: CASSRGGTYEQYF.